This T cell receptor beta chain stems from a study of blood T cell repertoires in COVID-19. The germline V and J ends were trimmed by 3 bases and 6 bases, with 12 bases remaining between them. The CDR3 extends over 15 amino acids. The germline CDR1 and CDR2 sequences are LNHDA and SQIVND (reference sequence). Only in-frame clones appear in the TCRdb table, and some are missing; sequencing was by immunoSEQ multiplex PCR. The sample yields approximately 430,000 clones, about nine tenths seen once. Material for sequencing was peripheral blood. This chain links TRBV19 with TRBJ1-6; no firm D call. The TCR sequence derives from a woman in her thirties with active or convalescent COVID-19. Here the CDR3 DNA reads TGTGCCAGTAGTATGCGGCAGTCGAGTAATTCACCCCTCCACTTT. Translated, it gives CASSMRQSSNSPLHF.